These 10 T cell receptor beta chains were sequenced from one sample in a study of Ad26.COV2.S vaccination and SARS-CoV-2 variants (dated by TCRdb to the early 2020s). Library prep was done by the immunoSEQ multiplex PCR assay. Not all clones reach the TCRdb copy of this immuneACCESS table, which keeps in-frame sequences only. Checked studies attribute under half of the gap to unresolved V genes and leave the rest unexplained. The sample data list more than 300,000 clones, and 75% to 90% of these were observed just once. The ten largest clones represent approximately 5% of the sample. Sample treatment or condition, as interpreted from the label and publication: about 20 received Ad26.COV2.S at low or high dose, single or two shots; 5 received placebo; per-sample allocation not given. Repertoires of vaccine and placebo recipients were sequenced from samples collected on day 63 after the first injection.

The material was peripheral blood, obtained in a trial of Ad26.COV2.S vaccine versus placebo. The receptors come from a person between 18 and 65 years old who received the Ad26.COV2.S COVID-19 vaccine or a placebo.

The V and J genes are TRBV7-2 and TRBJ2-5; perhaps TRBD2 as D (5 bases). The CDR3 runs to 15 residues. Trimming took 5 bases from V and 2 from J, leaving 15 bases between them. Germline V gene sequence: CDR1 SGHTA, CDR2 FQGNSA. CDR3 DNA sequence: TGTGCCAGCAGCCCCAGGACTGAGGCTCAAGAGACCCAGTACTTC. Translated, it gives CASSPRTEAQETQYF.

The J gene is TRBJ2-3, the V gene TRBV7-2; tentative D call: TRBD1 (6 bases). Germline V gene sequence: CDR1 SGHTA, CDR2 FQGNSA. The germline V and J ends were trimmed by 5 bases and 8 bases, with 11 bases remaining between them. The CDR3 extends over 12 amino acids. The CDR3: CASSPQGITQYF. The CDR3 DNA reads TGTGCCAGCAGCCCACAGGGAATTACGCAGTATTTT.

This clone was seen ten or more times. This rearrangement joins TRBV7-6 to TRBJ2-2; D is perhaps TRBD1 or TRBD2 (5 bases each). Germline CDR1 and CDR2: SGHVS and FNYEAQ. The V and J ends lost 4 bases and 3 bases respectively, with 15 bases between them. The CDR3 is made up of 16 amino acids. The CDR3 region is CASSSGTGVDTGELFF. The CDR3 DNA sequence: TGTGCCAGCAGCTCCGGGACCGGGGTCGACACCGGGGAGCTGTTTTTT.

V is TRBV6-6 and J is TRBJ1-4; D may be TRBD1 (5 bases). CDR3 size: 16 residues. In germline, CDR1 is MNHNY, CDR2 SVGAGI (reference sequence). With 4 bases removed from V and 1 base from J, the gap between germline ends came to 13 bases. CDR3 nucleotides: TGTGCCAGCAGTTCCTTCACGACAGTAACTAATGAAAAACTGTTTTTT. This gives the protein CASSSFTTVTNEKLFF.

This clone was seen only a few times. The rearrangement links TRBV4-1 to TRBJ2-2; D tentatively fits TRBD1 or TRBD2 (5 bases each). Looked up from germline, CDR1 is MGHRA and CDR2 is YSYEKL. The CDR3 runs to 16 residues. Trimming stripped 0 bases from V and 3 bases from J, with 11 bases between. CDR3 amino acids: CASSQDEGTDTGELFF. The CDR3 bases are TGCGCCAGCAGCCAAGATGAGGGGACGGACACCGGGGAGCTGTTTTTT.

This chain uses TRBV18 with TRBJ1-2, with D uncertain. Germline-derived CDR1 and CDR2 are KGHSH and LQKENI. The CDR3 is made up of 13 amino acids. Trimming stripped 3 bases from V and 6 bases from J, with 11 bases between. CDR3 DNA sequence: TGTGCCAGCTCACCTCTCGAGGGAGATGGCTACACCTTC. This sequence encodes CASSPLEGDGYTF.

The CDR3 spells CASSGLAGAREQYF. The CDR3 region has the DNA TGTGCCAGCAGTGGACTAGCGGGAGCGCGCGAGCAGTACTTC. The chain has TRBV2 and TRBJ2-7; 12 bases map to TRBD2. The CDR3 contains 14 residues. Germline assignment: CDR1 SNHLY and CDR2 FYNNEI. With V trimmed by 4 bases and J by 6 bases, 4 bases remained unmatched. Combining the CDR3 with reference TRBV2 and TRBJ2-7 gives the whole variable domain EPEVTQTPSHQVTQMGQEVILRCVPISNHLYFYWYRQILGQKVEFLVSFYNNEISEKSEIFDDQFSVERPDGSNFTLKIRSTKLEDSAMYFCASSGLAGAREQYFGPGTRLTVT.

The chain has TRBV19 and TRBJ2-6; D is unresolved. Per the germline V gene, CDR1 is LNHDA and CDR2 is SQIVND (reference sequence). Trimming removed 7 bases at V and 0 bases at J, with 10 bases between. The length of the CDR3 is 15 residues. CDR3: CASTLGFSGANVLTF. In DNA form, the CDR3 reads TGTGCCAGTACTCTAGGCTTCTCTGGGGCCAACGTCCTGACTTTC. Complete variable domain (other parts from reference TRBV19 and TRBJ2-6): DGGITQSPKYLFRKEGQNVTLSCEQNLNHDAMYWYRQDPGQGLRLIYYSQIVNDFQKGDIAEGYSVSREKKESFPLTVTSAQKNPTAFYLCASTLGFSGANVLTFGAGSRLTVL.

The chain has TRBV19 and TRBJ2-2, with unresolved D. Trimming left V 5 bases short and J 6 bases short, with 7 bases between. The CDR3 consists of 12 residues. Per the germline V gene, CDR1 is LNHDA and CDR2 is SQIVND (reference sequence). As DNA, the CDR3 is TGTGCCAGTAGTGGCATGGCCGGGGAGCTGTTTTTT. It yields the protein CASSGMAGELFF.

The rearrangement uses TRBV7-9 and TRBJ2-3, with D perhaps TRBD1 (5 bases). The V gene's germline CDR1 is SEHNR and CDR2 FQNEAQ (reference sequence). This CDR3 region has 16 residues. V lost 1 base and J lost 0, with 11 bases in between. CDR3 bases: TGTGCCAGCAGCTTAGTCTTCGCAGGGAGCACAGATACGCAGTATTTT. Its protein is CASSLVFAGSTDTQYF.